The 2 T cell receptor beta chains below come from one sample, sequenced in a study of blood T cell repertoires in COVID-19. Assay: immunoSEQ multiplex PCR; the TCRdb copy retains only in-frame clones and omits some. The sample lists more than 150,000 clones, more than 60% seen once, with roughly 14% in the top ten. The material sequenced was peripheral blood. The receptors originated from a man aged 50 or older who had recovered from COVID-19.

In DNA form, the CDR3 reads TGTGCCAGCACTCCCTCTGGCTTATACAATGAGCAGTTCTTC. Translating gives CASTPSGLYNEQFF. The V and J genes are TRBV28 and TRBJ2-1; D remains ambiguous. CDR1 MDHEN and CDR2 SYDVKM come from the germline V gene. The V gene lost 7 bases and the J gene lost 4 bases, with 14 bases spanning the gap. This CDR3 contains 14 residues.

The chain is built from TRBV18 and TRBJ2-3; TRBD1 agrees at 7 bases. Germline-derived CDR1 and CDR2 are KGHSH and LQKENI. CDR3 length: 14 residues. Trimming cost V 2 bases and J 3 bases; bases outside gene matches: 2. In DNA form, the CDR3 reads TGTGCCAGCTCACCAGGACAGGTGACAGATACGCAGTATTTT. It codes for CASSPGQVTDTQYF.